This record covers a single TCR beta chain. Antigen unknown. This sample is part of a study of OX40 agonist ivuxolimab in advanced cancers. Study context: With ivuxolimab, an agonistic anti-OX40 (CD134) antibody, patients were treated. From roughly 20 to 85 years was the age range, with a mean of around 54 years, and over 80% were male. Earlier treatment with anti-PD-1, anti-PD-L1 or anti-CTLA-4 was permitted, and 30% to 40% had received some. Findings and caveats of the study: By week 6 at 0.1 to 3.0 mg/kg, blood CD4+ and CD8+ T cells had expanded clonally.

Clones were sequenced by immunoSEQ multiplex PCR, and TCRdb holds only the in-frame ones, with some missing. The sample records tens of thousands of clones, roughly four fifths being singletons. This TCR came from an adult with an advanced solid tumor such as melanoma, head and neck, liver or kidney cancer. The specimen comprised CD4+ or CD8+ T cells sorted from blood, sampled in a trial of the OX40 agonist ivuxolimab.

The CDR3 sequence: CASSQDGGIEAFF. The CDR3 region has the DNA TGTGCCAGCAGCCAAGATGGCGGGATCGAAGCTTTCTTT. The chain recombines TRBV6-5 with TRBJ1-1, with D hard to call. The V and J ends lost 6 bases and 8 bases respectively, with 16 bases between them. The CDR3 extends over 13 amino acids. Germline V CDR1 and CDR2: MNHEY, SVGAGI.